This T cell receptor beta chain emerged from a study of breast tumors, draining lymph nodes, adjacent tissues. A single record per CDR3 protein comes from TCRdb applying MiXCR to the multiplex PCR reads. The table shows approximately 14,000 distinct CDR3 sequences, with around 50% occurring only once. Study results and caveats: Tumor and nontumor repertoires were significantly more similar in luminal-like than in basal-like breast cancer. Tumor TCR diversity was below lymph nodes but above nontumor tissue.

This clonotype was seen repeatedly, ten times or more. The antigen is not known. This sequence originates from a female donor with breast cancer. Some clones in this sample may be carry-over from other donors' samples. Sequencing was done on a sample of tumor-adjacent breast tissue.

The CDR3 nucleotides read TGTGCCAGCAGTCCCGCGGGAGCAGATACGCAGTATTTT. Amino acid sequence: CASSPAGADTQYF. This chain joins TRBV27 and TRBJ2-3; TRBD2 agrees at 7 bases. This CDR3 comprises 13 residues. J was trimmed by 4 bases and V by 5 bases; bases with no gene match: 3. The germline V gene encodes CDR1 MNHEY and CDR2 SMNVEV (reference sequence).